The 16 T cell receptor beta chains listed next were all sequenced from one sample in a study of blood T cell repertoires in COVID-19. Sequencing used immunoSEQ multiplex PCR; TCRdb keeps in-frame clones, though not all of them. The table includes around 270,000 clones, 70% to 90% detected once. The sample taken for sequencing was PBMCs or T cells enriched from blood (not recorded which). These receptors all come from a woman in her twenties or thirties who had recovered from COVID-19.

J is TRBJ2-2 and V is TRBV11-2; the match to TRBD1 covers 8 bases. The V gene end was trimmed by 2 bases and the J gene end by 0 bases; junction bases not matched to a gene: 5. The CDR3 sequence is 17 residues long. Germline values: CDR1 SGHAT, CDR2 FQNNGV. Written as DNA, the CDR3 is TGTGCCAGCAGCTTAACACAGGGGGGTCCGAACACCGGGGAGCTGTTTTTT. Its protein is CASSLTQGGPNTGELFF. The full variable domain, with the rest looked up from reference TRBV11-2 and TRBJ2-2, is EAGVAQSPRYKIIEKRQSVAFWCNPISGHATLYWYQQILGQGPKLLIQFQNNGVVDDSQLPKDRFSAERLKGVDSTLKIQPAKLEDSAVYLCASSLTQGGPNTGELFFGEGSRLTVL.

The chain combines TRBV27 with TRBJ1-1, with 9 bases matching TRBD1. The CDR3 has 16 amino acids. With V trimmed by 7 bases and J by 5 bases, 14 bases remained unmatched. The germline V gene encodes CDR1 MNHEY and CDR2 SMNVEV (reference sequence). Here the CDR3 reads CASNSGQGLSHTEAFF. CDR3 bases: TGTGCCAGCAATTCAGGACAGGGGCTGTCTCATACTGAAGCTTTCTTT.

A single count supports this clone. The V call is TRBV5-5, the J call TRBJ2-1, with 15 bases lining up with TRBD2. With 3 bases clipped from V and 7 bases from J, the junction kept 2 bases outside the gene matches. The CDR3 runs 15 residues. Germline CDR1 reads SGHKS; CDR2 reads YYEKEE (reference sequence). This CDR3 reads CASSSGLAGGNEQFF. The CDR3 coding sequence is TGTGCCAGCAGCTCGGGACTAGCGGGGGGAAATGAGCAGTTCTTC.

The chain couples TRBV6-6 to TRBJ2-7; 7 bases are shared with TRBD1. The CDR3 spans 14 residues. V dropped 6 bases and J dropped 4; count of bases not matched to a gene: 9. Germline loops: CDR1 MNHNY, CDR2 SVGAGI (reference sequence). The CDR3 is CASRPTGSGYEQYF. The CDR3 DNA reads TGTGCCAGCAGGCCGACAGGGAGCGGATACGAGCAGTACTTC.

V is TRBV5-1 and J is TRBJ1-1; 7 bases agree with TRBD1. V lost 0 bases, J lost 9 bases, and 5 bases stayed unmatched. Germline loops: CDR1 SGHRS, CDR2 YFSETQ. There are 13 residues in the CDR3. DNA of the CDR3: TGCGCCAGCAGCTTGGCGGGACAGAGCAAAGCTTTCTTT. This encodes CASSLAGQSKAFF.

The V and J genes are TRBV30 and TRBJ2-7; 8 bases agree with TRBD2. Germline assignment: CDR1 GTSNPN and CDR2 SVGIG (reference sequence). V lost 0 bases and J lost 3; bases outside the gene matches: 7. The CDR3 is 15 residues long. CDR3 in DNA: TGTGCCTGGAGTGTGGGGCGGGAGGCCGTCTACGAGCAGTACTTC. As protein: CAWSVGREAVYEQYF.

The chain is built from TRBV28 and TRBJ1-1; a possible D gene is TRBD1 (5 bases). The CDR3 extends over 18 amino acids. The germline gives CDR1 MDHEN, CDR2 SYDVKM. V lost 5 bases and J 5 bases, leaving 27 bases between the germline ends. CDR3 loop: CASSPNSLGRRSGTEAFF. CDR3 coding DNA: TGTGCCAGCAGTCCTAACTCGTTGGGACGGCGAAGCGGGACTGAAGCTTTCTTT.

The rearrangement uses TRBV29-1 and TRBJ2-3; 12 bases line up with TRBD1. V shed 6 bases, J shed 1 base, and the junction held 8 bases outside the gene matches. CDR1 and CDR2 (germline): SQVTM, ANQGSEA. CDR3 length: 16 amino acids. CDR3 in DNA: TGCAGCGTCCCCGGGACAGGGGGCTCAGGCACAGATACGCAGTATTTT. The encoded protein is CSVPGTGGSGTDTQYF.

CDR3 DNA sequence: TGTGCCAGCAGCCATGGACAGGGGGGAGCTTTCTTT. Its protein is CASSHGQGGAFF. The chain couples TRBV7-9 to TRBJ1-1; 10 nucleotides align to TRBD1. With V trimmed by 5 bases and J by 10 bases, 4 bases remained unmatched. The germline V gene encodes CDR1 SEHNR and CDR2 FQNEAQ (reference sequence). CDR3 length: 12 residues.

The table lists this clone with a few counts. The rearrangement links TRBV24-1 to TRBJ2-1; 10 nucleotides align to TRBD2. V lost 3 bases and J lost 3; bases outside the gene matches: 16. Germline V gene sequence: CDR1 KGHDR, CDR2 SFDVKD. The CDR3 runs to 20 residues. For the CDR3, the DNA is TGTGCCACCAGTGATGACCCGGGTGGTTCTAGCGGGGGTTACTACAATGAGCAGTTCTTC. This translates into CATSDDPGGSSGGYYNEQFF.

This clone appeared once. The chain links TRBV19 to TRBJ2-7, with TRBD2 as a possible D gene (6 bases). Trimming stripped 6 bases from V and 2 bases from J, with 17 bases between. The CDR3 sequence is 15 residues long. Germline CDR1 LNHDA, CDR2 SQIVND (reference sequence). This CDR3 is CASSEGTRLAYEQYF. The CDR3 nucleotides are TGTGCCAGTAGCGAAGGGACCAGACTAGCCTACGAGCAGTACTTC.

The chain employs TRBV3-1 (or the pseudogene TRBV3-2) and TRBJ1-4, with 8 bases matching TRBD1. The CDR3 is 15 amino acids. Per the germline V gene, CDR1 is LGHDT and CDR2 is YNNKEL (reference sequence). The V gene end was trimmed by 4 bases and the J gene end by 5 bases; junction bases not matched to a gene: 6. The CDR3 sequence is CASSLDRGRNEKLFF. The CDR3 nucleotides read TGTGCCAGCAGCCTTGACAGGGGTAGAAATGAAAAACTGTTTTTT.

The chain is built from TRBV7-9 and TRBJ1-3; weak D call: TRBD1 (5 bases). The V and J ends lost 1 base and 3 bases respectively, with 13 bases between them. Germline V gene lookup returns CDR1 SEHNR and CDR2 FQNEAQ (reference sequence). The length of the CDR3 is 16 residues. The CDR3 nucleotides are TGTGCCAGCAGCTTAGGGCGCAGGGAAGATGGAAACACCATATATTTT. Translating it yields CASSLGRREDGNTIYF. Filled out from reference TRBV7-9 and TRBJ1-3, the complete variable domain reads DTGVSQNPRHKITKRGQNVTFRCDPISEHNRLYWYRQTLGQGPEFLTYFQNEAQLEKSRLLSDRFSAERPKGSFSTLEIQRTEQGDSAMYLCASSLGRREDGNTIYFGEGSWLTVV.

The rearrangement uses TRBV25-1 and TRBJ1-1, with TRBD1 matching 10 bases. The germline V gene has CDR1 MGHDK and CDR2 SYGVNS. CDR3 length equals 16 residues. V dropped 6 bases and J dropped 3; count of bases not matched to a gene: 10. CDR3 DNA: TGTGCCAGCAGCCCAACCGGGACAGGGGTTTACACTGAAGCTTTCTTT. Translation gives CASSPTGTGVYTEAFF.

The rearrangement uses TRBV6-5 and TRBJ2-2; 7 nucleotides align to TRBD2. The CDR3 is 14 residues long. J gave up 1 base and V 10 bases, and 6 bases lay outside the gene matches. CDR1 and CDR2 (germline): MNHEY, SVGAGI. The CDR3 sequence: CATSPGGNTGELFF. CDR3 coding DNA: TGTGCCACCTCCCCGGGAGGGAACACCGGGGAGCTGTTTTTT.

This rearrangement joins TRBV28 to TRBJ2-1, with 7 nucleotides matching TRBD2. Per the germline V gene, CDR1 is MDHEN and CDR2 is SYDVKM. The CDR3 contains 15 residues. V dropped 8 bases and J dropped 0; count of bases not matched to a gene: 7. CDR3 loop: CASPPPGGSYNEQFF. The CDR3, as DNA: TGTGCCAGCCCTCCCCCGGGGGGCTCCTACAATGAGCAGTTCTTC.